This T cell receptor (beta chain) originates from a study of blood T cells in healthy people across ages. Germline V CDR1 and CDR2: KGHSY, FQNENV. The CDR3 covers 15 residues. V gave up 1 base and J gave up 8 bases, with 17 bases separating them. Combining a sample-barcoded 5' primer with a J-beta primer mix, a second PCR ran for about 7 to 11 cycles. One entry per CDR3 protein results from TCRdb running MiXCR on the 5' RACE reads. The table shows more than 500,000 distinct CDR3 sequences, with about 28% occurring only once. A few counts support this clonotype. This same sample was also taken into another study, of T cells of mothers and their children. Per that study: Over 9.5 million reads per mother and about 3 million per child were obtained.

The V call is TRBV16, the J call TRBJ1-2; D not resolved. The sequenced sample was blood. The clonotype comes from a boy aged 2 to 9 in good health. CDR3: CASSQWRTLDDGYTF. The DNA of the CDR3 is TGTGCCAGCAGCCAATGGAGGACCTTGGACGACGGCTACACCTTC.